A single sample is the source of the 12 T cell receptor beta chains below, sequenced in a study of regulatory T cells in long-lasting Graves disease. Researchers made TCR beta libraries by using iRepertoire HTBI primers and running Arm-PCR on CDR3 regions. In TCRdb, the multiplex PCR reads were re-called with MiXCR into one record per CDR3 protein. This sample has 550,000 to 650,000 distinct CDR3 sequences, with about 16% found just once. Indicated time point: newly diagnosed GD, antithyroid drugs for less than 3 months. PBMC RNA was the source of the TCR library. The data also belong to a second study, concerning T cells in Graves' hyperthyroidism and ophthalmopathy.

Sequenced material: peripheral blood mononuclear cells (PBMCs), taken at new diagnosis, from a patient treated with antithyroid drugs. These receptor sequences come from a man between 18 and 35 years old with Graves disease.

In its sample, this clonotype was seen a few times. This rearrangement joins TRBV6-5 to TRBJ2-1; D might be TRBD2 (6 bases). The CDR3 runs 15 residues. Per germline, CDR1 MNHEY and CDR2 SVGAGI. V was pared by 2 bases and J by 6 bases, with 14 bases between. CDR3 sequence (DNA): TGTGCCAGCAGTTACACGGGAGTAGGTTTCAATGAGCAGTTCTTC. Its protein product is CASSYTGVGFNEQFF.

The gene calls are TRBV25-1 and TRBJ2-1; TRBD1 aligns across 7 bases. J lost 5 bases, V lost 4 bases, and 5 bases had no gene match. The CDR3 runs 14 residues. Germline V gene data show CDR1 as MGHDK and CDR2 as SYGVNS. CDR3 sequence (DNA): TGTGCCAGCAGTGGATGGACAGGCAACAATGAGCAGTTCTTC. It encodes CASSGWTGNNEQFF.

A note on this clonotype: A much larger clonotype is one base distant, so this may be a read error. V usage is TRBV7-3 and J usage is TRBJ2-7; 8 bases line up with TRBD2. CDR1 and CDR2 from the germline V gene are SGHTA and FQGTGA. The CDR3 sequence is 15 residues long. For the CDR3, the DNA is TGTGCCAGCATCATGAGCGGGAGAGGCCCCTACGAGCGGTACTTC. Translating gives CASIMSGRGPYERYF.

This clonotype showed up many times. V is TRBV5-6 and J is TRBJ2-3, with 14 bases fitting TRBD2. The germline V gene has CDR1 SGHDT and CDR2 YYEEEE. There are 22 residues in the CDR3. Trimming at V came to 0 bases and at J to 2 bases, leaving 17 bases not matched to a gene. For the CDR3, the DNA is TGTGCCAGCAGCTTGGGACGACCGGGACTAGCGGGAGTCAGGTCGGACACAGATACGCAGTATTTT. Amino acid sequence: CASSLGRPGLAGVRSDTDTQYF.

The chain carries TRBV20-1 and TRBJ2-7; weak D call: TRBD1 (5 bases). The CDR3 runs 14 residues. Germline V gives CDR1 DFQATT, CDR2 SNEGSKA (reference sequence). V lost 0 bases and J 3 bases, leaving 12 bases between the germline ends. DNA for the CDR3: TGCAGTGCTAGAGATAGACGGCAGGGCTACGAGCAGTACTTC. Its translation: CSARDRRQGYEQYF.

The chain couples TRBV9 to TRBJ2-5, with TRBD2 identical over 8 bases. In germline, CDR1 is SGDLS, CDR2 YYNGEE. Trimming removed 0 bases from V and 5 bases from J; junction bases left unmatched: 6. The CDR3 is 15 residues long. The CDR3 region is CASSVATGGRETQYF. CDR3 DNA: TGTGCCAGCAGCGTAGCGACGGGAGGGAGGGAGACCCAGTACTTC.

The chain is built from TRBV15 and TRBJ1-6; D unclear. Between the trimmed V and J ends, which lost 4 bases and 2 bases, there was a span of 9 bases. Germline-derived CDR1 and CDR2 are LNHNV and YYDKDF (reference sequence). The CDR3 covers 15 residues. CDR3 in DNA: TGTGCCACCAGCAATGGGGTGGCCTATAATTCACCCCTCCACTTT. It encodes CATSNGVAYNSPLHF. The variable domain in full, with the rest retrieved from reference TRBV15 and TRBJ1-6, is DAMVIQNPRYQVTQFGKPVTLSCSQTLNHNVMYWYQQKSSQAPKLLFHYYDKDFNNEADTPDNFQSRRPNTSFCFLDIRSPGLGDTAMYLCATSNGVAYNSPLHFGNGTRLTVT.

The rearrangement uses TRBV20-1 and TRBJ1-2; D might be TRBD1 (5 bases). Between the trimmed V and J ends, which lost 3 bases and 0 bases, there was a span of 11 bases. This CDR3 is built from 14 residues. Germline assignment: CDR1 DFQATT and CDR2 SNEGSKA (reference sequence). CDR3 DNA sequence: TGCAGTGCTAGGGGGCAGGCAGCTAACTATGGCTACACCTTC. It codes for CSARGQAANYGYTF.

The chain recombines TRBV20-1 with TRBJ1-1; 8 bases align to TRBD1. V was pared by 0 bases and J by 4 bases, with 4 bases of the junction left unmatched. CDR1 is DFQATT and CDR2 is SNEGSKA in the germline V gene (reference sequence). There are 14 residues in the CDR3. CDR3 bases: TGCAGTGCTAGAGATGACAGGGGTGTCACTGAAGCTTTCTTT. Its translation is CSARDDRGVTEAFF.

The table lists this clonotype with many counts. The chain uses TRBV6-2 or TRBV6-3 and TRBJ2-1; the D gene is possibly TRBD2 (6 bases). The CDR3 consists of 13 residues. Per the germline V gene, CDR1 is MNHEY and CDR2 is SVGEGT. Trimming stripped 6 bases from V and 8 bases from J, with 14 bases between. DNA of the CDR3: TGTGCCAGCAGCAACTCTCCGGGGGATGAGCAGTTCTTC. Its translation: CASSNSPGDEQFF.

The V and J genes are TRBV2 and TRBJ2-7; D gene ambiguous. The V end lost 7 bases, the J end lost 5 bases, and 21 bases lay between the germline ends. CDR1 and CDR2 from the germline V gene are SNHLY and FYNNEI. This CDR3 contains 15 residues. CDR3 nucleotide sequence: TGTGCCAGCATAAAGACCTGGACCCGCCGCCACGAGCAGTACTTC. Translating it yields CASIKTWTRRHEQYF.

At least ten counts were recorded for this clonotype. The V and J genes are TRBV20-1 and TRBJ2-7, with D perhaps assigned TRBD1 or TRBD2 (6 bases each). There are 13 residues in the CDR3. Trimming took off 6 bases at V and 5 bases at J, with 17 bases between the two ends. Per the germline V gene, CDR1 is DFQATT and CDR2 is SNEGSKA (reference sequence). The DNA of the CDR3 is TGCAGTGCCCGACAGGTAGCGGTGAACGAGCAGTACTTC. Its protein is CSARQVAVNEQYF.